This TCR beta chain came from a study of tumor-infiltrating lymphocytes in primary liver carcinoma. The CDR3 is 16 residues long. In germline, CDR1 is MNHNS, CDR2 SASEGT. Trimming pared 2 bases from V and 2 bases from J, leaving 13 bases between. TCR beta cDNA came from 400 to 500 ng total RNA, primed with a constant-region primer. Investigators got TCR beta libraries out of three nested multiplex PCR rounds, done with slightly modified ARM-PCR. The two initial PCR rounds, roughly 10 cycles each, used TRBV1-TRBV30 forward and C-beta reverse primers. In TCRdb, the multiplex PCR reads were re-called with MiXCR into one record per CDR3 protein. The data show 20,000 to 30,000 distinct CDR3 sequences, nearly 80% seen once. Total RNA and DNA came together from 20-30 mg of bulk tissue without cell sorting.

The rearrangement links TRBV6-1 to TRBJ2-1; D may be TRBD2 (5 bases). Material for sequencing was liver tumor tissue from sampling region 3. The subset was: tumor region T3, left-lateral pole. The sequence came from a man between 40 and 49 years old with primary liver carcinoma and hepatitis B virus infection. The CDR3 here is CASSEWWRGTYNEQFF. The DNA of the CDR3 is TGTGCCAGCAGTGAATGGTGGCGAGGGACCTACAATGAGCAGTTCTTC.